A selection of T cell receptor beta chains follows, all from one sample in a study of quantifying T cell responses using KT2 cells. In TCRdb, the UMI-ligation and nested PCR reads were re-called with MiXCR into one record per CDR3 protein. This table has fewer than 50,000 distinct CDR3 sequences, 11% appearing once. The sample consisted of PBMCs spiked with cells of the T cell clone KT2. These receptor sequences come from a human donor. CDR3s include the opening cysteine and the closing phenylalanine or tryptophan.

V	J	CDR3
TRBV12-3/TRBV12-4	TRBJ2-7	CASSYTGGRSYEQYF
TRBV5-5	TRBJ2-3	CASSKPFEDTQYF
TRBV6-2/TRBV6-3	TRBJ1-1	CASSWGYTEAFF
TRBV11-2	TRBJ1-2	CASSPSGDGNYGYTF
TRBV11-2	TRBJ1-2	CASSLVKGFGQGISYGYTF
TRBV3-1	TRBJ2-5	CASSQDLGTQYF
TRBV29-1	TRBJ2-3	CSVVEARGASTDTQYF
TRBV7-2	TRBJ1-6	CASSPGSSSYNSPLHF
TRBV27	TRBJ2-7	CASSVRDGYEQYF
TRBV7-2	TRBJ2-7	CASSLRREADEQYF
TRBV15	TRBJ2-1	CATSRRDTVYNEQFF
TRBV6-5	TRBJ1-3	CASSYSPGPGNTIYF
TRBV5-4	TRBJ2-3	CASSFGGSKGDTQYF
TRBV5-1	TRBJ2-2	CASSLAAGVPTGELFF
TRBV12-3/TRBV12-4	TRBJ2-7	CASSYRVLYEQYF
TRBV19	TRBJ2-1	CASSIGTGGNEQFF
TRBV7-9	TRBJ2-3	CASRDRNTQYF
TRBV5-1	TRBJ2-3	CASSLGRFGDTQYF
TRBV7-2	TRBJ1-2	CASSRTGGNYGYTF
TRBV23-1	TRBJ1-6	CASSPLDLPSSYNSPLHF
TRBV7-9	TRBJ2-7	CASSLTNRGLVEQYF
TRBV20-1	TRBJ1-1	CSATLGRTSSEAFF
TRBV12-3/TRBV12-4	TRBJ2-3	CASSRLAGGDTDTQYF
TRBV20-1	TRBJ2-2	CSARDSLRGTGELFF